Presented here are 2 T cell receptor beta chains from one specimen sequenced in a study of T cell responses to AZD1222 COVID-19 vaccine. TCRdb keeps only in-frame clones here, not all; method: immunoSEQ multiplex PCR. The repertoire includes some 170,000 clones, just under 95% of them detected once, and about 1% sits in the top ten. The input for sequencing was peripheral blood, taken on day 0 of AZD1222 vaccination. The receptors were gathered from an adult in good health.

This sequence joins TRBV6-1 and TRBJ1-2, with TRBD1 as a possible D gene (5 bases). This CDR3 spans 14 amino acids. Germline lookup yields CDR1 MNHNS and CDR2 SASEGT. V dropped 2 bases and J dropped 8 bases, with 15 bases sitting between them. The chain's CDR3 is CASSEMGQGGGYTF. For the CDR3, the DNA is TGTGCCAGCAGTGAAATGGGCCAGGGCGGAGGCTACACCTTC.

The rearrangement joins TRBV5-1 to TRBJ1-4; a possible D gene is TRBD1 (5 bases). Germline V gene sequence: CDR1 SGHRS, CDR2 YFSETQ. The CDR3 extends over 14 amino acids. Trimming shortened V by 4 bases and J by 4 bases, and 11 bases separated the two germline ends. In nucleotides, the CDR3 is TGCGCCAGCAGCGGGGGGTCGTTTAATGAAAAACTGTTTTTT. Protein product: CASSGGSFNEKLFF.